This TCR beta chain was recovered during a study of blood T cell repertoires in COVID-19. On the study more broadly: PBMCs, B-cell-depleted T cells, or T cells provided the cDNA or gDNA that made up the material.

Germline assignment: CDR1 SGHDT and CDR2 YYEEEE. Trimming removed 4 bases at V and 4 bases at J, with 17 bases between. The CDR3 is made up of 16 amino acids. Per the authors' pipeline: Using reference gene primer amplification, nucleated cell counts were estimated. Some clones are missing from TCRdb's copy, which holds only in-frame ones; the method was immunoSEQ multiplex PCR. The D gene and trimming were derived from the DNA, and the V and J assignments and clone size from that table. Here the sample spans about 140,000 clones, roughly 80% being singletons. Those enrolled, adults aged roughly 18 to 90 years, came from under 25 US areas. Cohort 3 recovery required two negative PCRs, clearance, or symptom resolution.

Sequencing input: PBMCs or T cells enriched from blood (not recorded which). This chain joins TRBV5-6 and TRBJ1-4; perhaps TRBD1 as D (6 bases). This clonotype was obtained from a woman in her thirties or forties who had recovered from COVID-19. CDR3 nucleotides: TGTGCCAGCAGCCTCGGGGGGGCCCGAGGTAATGAAAAACTGTTTTTT. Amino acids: CASSLGGARGNEKLFF. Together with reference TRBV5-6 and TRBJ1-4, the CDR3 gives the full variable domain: DAGVTQSPTHLIKTRGQQVTLRCSPKSGHDTVSWYQQALGQGPQFIFQYYEEEERQRGNFPDRFSGHQFPNYSSELNVNALLLGDSALYLCASSLGGARGNEKLFFGSGTQLSVL.